This T cell receptor beta chain is from a study of cytomegalovirus exposure and HLA in healthy donors. PCR used 60 Vbeta primers and 13 Jbeta primers. TCRdb's copy holds only in-frame clones and misses some; the assay was immunoSEQ multiplex PCR. This table holds about 140,000 clones, under 80% found once. V lost 0 bases to trimming and J lost 6 bases, with 16 bases between them. Germline-derived CDR1 and CDR2 are LNHNV and YYDKDF (reference sequence). There are 16 residues in the CDR3. The chain has TRBV15 and TRBJ2-3, with D unresolved. Sequenced input: PBMCs. The clonotype originates from a woman aged 45-59 years in good health and CMV-seropositive. CDR3 DNA sequence: TGTGCCACCAGCAGAGATCCGGGTAACCTGAGGGATACGCAGTATTTT. Protein sequence: CATSRDPGNLRDTQYF.